This passage covers 25 T cell receptor beta chains from one sample sequenced in a study of PD-L1 blockade in urothelial cancer. Repertoires were generated with immunoSEQ multiplex PCR, while TCRdb's copy carries only in-frame clones and drops some. This table holds about 15,000 clones, around 90% found once. The specimen comprised PBMCs, sampled around atezolizumab (anti-PD-L1) treatment. All receptors derive from a man in his forties or fifties with urothelial cancer.

There are a few counts of this clone. The chain is built from TRBV28 and TRBJ1-5, with TRBD1 matching 9 bases. CDR1 is MDHEN, CDR2 SYDVKM, per germline. Germline trimming cut 6 bases from V and 5 bases from J; bases unmatched to any gene: 17. The CDR3 runs 18 residues. The CDR3 DNA sequence: TGTGCCAGCAGAGCCGGGACAGGGTTCATCGCCCTCCATCAGCCCCAGCATTTT. Its protein product is CASRAGTGFIALHQPQHF. Drawing the rest from reference TRBV28 and TRBJ1-5, the complete variable domain is DVKVTQSSRYLVKRTGEKVFLECVQDMDHENMFWYRQDPGLGLRLIYFSYDVKMKEKGDIPEGYSVSREKKERFSLILESASTNQTSMYLCASRAGTGFIALHQPQHFGDGTRLSIL.

This chain uses TRBV5-5 with TRBJ2-7, with D possibly matching TRBD2 (6 bases). The CDR3 sequence is 15 residues long. The V end was cut by 0 bases, the J end by 3 bases, with 13 bases between. Germline CDR1 reads SGHKS; CDR2 reads YYEKEE (reference sequence). CDR3 loop: CASSLAGGGSYEQYF. The CDR3 coding sequence is TGTGCCAGCAGCTTGGCCGGGGGTGGGAGCTACGAGCAGTACTTC.

The V call is TRBV29-1, the J call TRBJ2-3; 7 bases are a match to TRBD1. Germline-derived CDR1 and CDR2 are SQVTM and ANQGSEA. V gave up 6 bases and J gave up 0 bases; unmatched junction bases: 9. The CDR3 loop spans 15 amino acids. The CDR3 loop is CSVTSGGTSTDTQYF. CDR3 DNA: TGCAGCGTAACCTCAGGGGGAACTAGCACAGATACGCAGTATTTT.

The V call is TRBV30, the J call TRBJ1-2, with 8 bases aligning to TRBD1. V trimming: 2 bases; J trimming: 4 bases; junction bases outside the gene matches: 6. Germline V gene sequence: CDR1 GTSNPN, CDR2 SVGIG (reference sequence). This CDR3 is 14 amino acids long. The CDR3 nucleotides read TGTGCCTGGAGTAAAGGACAGGGCTCCTATGGCTACACCTTC. Protein: CAWSKGQGSYGYTF.

The V call is TRBV2, the J call TRBJ2-2; 9 nucleotides align to TRBD2. The CDR3 contains 17 residues. Trimming at V came to 7 bases and at J to 0 bases, leaving 9 bases not matched to a gene. The V gene's germline CDR1 is SNHLY and CDR2 FYNNEI. The CDR3 coding sequence is TGTGCCAGCACCAAACGGGCTAGCGGGACGAACACCGGGGAGCTGTTTTTT. It codes for CASTKRASGTNTGELFF.

In this sample, this clone turned up once. J is TRBJ2-7 and V is TRBV28; D not certain. The CDR3 is 11 amino acids. CDR1 is MDHEN, CDR2 SYDVKM, per germline. With 7 bases removed from V and 2 bases from J, the gap between germline ends came to 6 bases. The CDR3 here is CASTSAYEQYF. DNA for the CDR3: TGTGCCAGCACGTCGGCCTACGAGCAGTACTTC.

The rearrangement joins TRBV6-1 to TRBJ2-7, with D possibly being TRBD1 (6 bases). CDR3 length: 12 amino acids. Germline-derived CDR1 and CDR2 are MNHNS and SASEGT. Trimming removed 1 base at V and 7 bases at J, with 8 bases between. The CDR3 here is CASSEERGEQYF. The CDR3 nucleotides are TGTGCCAGCAGTGAAGAAAGGGGGGAGCAGTACTTC.

The chain is built from TRBV7-7 and TRBJ2-1; 9 bases match TRBD2. Germline V gives CDR1 SSHAT, CDR2 FNYEAQ (reference sequence). The CDR3 is made up of 15 amino acids. Germline trimming cut 6 bases from V and 4 bases from J; bases unmatched to any gene: 7. CDR3 protein: CASSRTSGLYNEQFF. CDR3 DNA sequence: TGTGCCAGCAGTCGAACTAGCGGGTTATACAATGAGCAGTTCTTC.

The rearrangement uses TRBV15 and TRBJ2-3, with TRBD1 matching over 7 bases. This CDR3 region has 14 residues. V shed 2 bases, J shed 4 bases, and the junction held 3 bases outside the gene matches. The germline V gene encodes CDR1 LNHNV and CDR2 YYDKDF (reference sequence). The CDR3 DNA reads as TGTGCCACCAGCAGACAGGGGGAAGCAGATACGCAGTATTTT. This translates into CATSRQGEADTQYF.

This clone is judged medium-sized. The gene calls are TRBV2 and TRBJ2-1; D might be TRBD1 (5 bases). Trimming took off 5 bases at V and 2 bases at J, with 10 bases between the two ends. Germline CDR1 reads SNHLY; CDR2 reads FYNNEI. The CDR3 totals 14 residues. The CDR3: CASSSRVPYNEQFF. In DNA, the CDR3 is TGTGCCAGCAGTAGCAGGGTTCCCTACAATGAGCAGTTCTTC.

CDR3 in DNA: TGTGCCAGCAGTGAAGGCAGATATAGCAATCAGCCCCAGCATTTT. It yields the protein CASSEGRYSNQPQHF. V gene TRBV6-1 combines with J gene TRBJ1-5, with D unclear. The CDR3 totals 15 residues. Per germline, CDR1 MNHNS and CDR2 SASEGT. Trimming pared 1 base from V and 0 bases from J, leaving 7 bases between.

The chain joins TRBV6-5 to TRBJ1-1, with TRBD1 identical over 8 bases. Trimming cost V 6 bases and J 5 bases; bases outside gene matches: 5. CDR1 MNHEY and CDR2 SVGAGI come from the germline V gene. The CDR3 is 13 amino acids. For the CDR3, the DNA is TGTGCCAGCAGGGGGACAGGAAGGACTGAAGCTTTCTTT. Its protein product is CASRGTGRTEAFF.

In this sample, this clone turned up a few times. The chain recombines TRBV10-3 with TRBJ1-6; 9 bases are a match to TRBD1. CDR3 length equals 15 residues. V shed 3 bases and J 8 bases; nucleotides not matched to a gene: 5. Germline V gene lookup returns CDR1 ENHRY and CDR2 SYGVKD. The CDR3 loop reads CAISENRGHYSPLHF. The CDR3 bases are TGTGCCATCAGTGAAAACAGGGGGCATTATTCACCCCTCCACTTT.

In its sample, this clone was seen once. V gene TRBV19 combines with J gene TRBJ2-7, with 8 bases matching TRBD1. In germline, CDR1 is LNHDA, CDR2 SQIVND (reference sequence). This CDR3 is built from 13 residues. The junction had 3 bases not matched to a gene; V was cut back by 5 bases and J by 3 bases. The CDR3 DNA is TGTGCCAGTAGTTGGGACAGGAGCTACGAGCAGTACTTC. It encodes CASSWDRSYEQYF.

This chain joins TRBV5-6 and TRBJ1-2; 8 bases match TRBD1. The germline V gene has CDR1 SGHDT and CDR2 YYEEEE. V shed 0 bases and J 4 bases; nucleotides not matched to a gene: 17. This CDR3 comprises 19 residues. CDR3: CASSLVFGQGNYRPYGYTF. The CDR3 DNA follows: TGTGCCAGCAGCTTGGTTTTCGGACAGGGAAATTATCGGCCCTATGGCTACACCTTC.

This chain links TRBV4-2 with TRBJ1-3; D is possibly TRBD1 (5 bases). The ends were cut back, 2 bases at V and 4 bases at J, with 15 bases in the middle. The germline CDR1 and CDR2 sequences are LGHNA and YNFKEQ. This CDR3 has 16 amino acids. The CDR3 sequence: CASSQHSGLTGNTIYF. The CDR3 DNA follows: TGTGCCAGCAGCCAACATTCAGGGTTGACGGGAAACACCATATATTTT.

This clone was recorded a few times. V gene TRBV11-2 combines with J gene TRBJ1-1, with D uncertain. The length of the CDR3 is 13 residues. CDR1 and CDR2 from the germline V gene are SGHAT and FQNNGV. The V end was cut by 1 base, the J end by 1 base, with 4 bases between. Here the CDR3 DNA reads TGTGCCAGCAGCTTAGCCGGGAACACTGAAGCTTTCTTT. Amino acids: CASSLAGNTEAFF. Full variable domain (missing parts from reference TRBV11-2 and TRBJ1-1): EAGVAQSPRYKIIEKRQSVAFWCNPISGHATLYWYQQILGQGPKLLIQFQNNGVVDDSQLPKDRFSAERLKGVDSTLKIQPAKLEDSAVYLCASSLAGNTEAFFGQGTRLTVV.

V is TRBV5-1 and J is TRBJ2-3; D not certain. The CDR3 extends over 14 amino acids. CDR1 SGHRS and CDR2 YFSETQ come from the germline V gene. Trimming removed 0 bases at V and 5 bases at J, with 10 bases between. The CDR3 nucleotides are TGCGCCAGCAGCTTGGCAGTGGCGGAAGATACGCAGTATTTT. The encoded protein is CASSLAVAEDTQYF.

The chain links TRBV21-1 to TRBJ2-3; no DNA check was done on the table's D call, TRBD1. TRBV21-1 counts as a pseudogene. The CDR3 totals 17 residues. The CDR3 DNA reads as TGTGCCAGCAGCTCCGGGACAGGGGGCCCGGTGACAGATACGCAGTATTTT. Protein sequence: CASSSGTGGPVTDTQYF.

This sequence joins TRBV9 and TRBJ1-2; D call uncertain. Trimming took 0 bases from V and 5 from J, leaving 8 bases between them. Germline values: CDR1 SGDLS, CDR2 YYNGEE. The CDR3 length is 13 residues. The DNA for the CDR3 is TGTGCCAGCAGCGTAGAAGCTGAATATGGCTACACCTTC. Its translation: CASSVEAEYGYTF.

V gene TRBV6-6 combines with J gene TRBJ2-7; 8 nucleotides match TRBD1. The CDR3 totals 13 residues. V shed 10 bases and J 4 bases; nucleotides not matched to a gene: 9. Germline V gene sequence: CDR1 MNHNY, CDR2 SVGAGI (reference sequence). Here the CDR3 DNA reads TGTGCCACTCACGGGACAGGTACTTACGAGCAGTACTTC. As protein: CATHGTGTYEQYF.

The V and J genes are TRBV15 and TRBJ2-1; TRBD1 might be the D (5 bases). This CDR3 spans 15 amino acids. Germline assignment: CDR1 LNHNV and CDR2 YYDKDF (reference sequence). V was pared by 0 bases and J by 7 bases, with 13 bases between. As DNA, the CDR3 is TGTGCCACCAGCAGAGACTACGACAGTAGGAATGAGCAGTTCTTC. This gives the protein CATSRDYDSRNEQFF.

The V and J genes are TRBV29-1 and TRBJ1-4; D gene ambiguous. Per germline, CDR1 SQVTM and CDR2 ANQGSEA. Trimming stripped 5 bases from V and 7 bases from J, with 5 bases between. The CDR3 is made up of 10 amino acids. The CDR3 loop is CSVWSEKLFF. The CDR3 region has the DNA TGCAGCGTTTGGAGTGAAAAACTGTTTTTT.

For the CDR3, the DNA is TGTGCCAGCAGTTTCCCAGGGAGGTACGAGCAGTACTTC. It is translated as CASSFPGRYEQYF. This chain uses TRBV27 with TRBJ2-7, with D perhaps matching TRBD2 (6 bases). The CDR3 is 13 amino acids. Germline assignment: CDR1 MNHEY and CDR2 SMNVEV (reference sequence). Trimming removed 3 bases at V and 4 bases at J, with 10 bases between.

The chain recombines TRBV5-4 with TRBJ2-5; TRBD2 is a possible D gene (5 bases). Trimming pared 6 bases from V and 5 bases from J, leaving 11 bases between. CDR3 length equals 12 residues. CDR1 is SGHNT and CDR2 is YYREEE in the germline V gene (reference sequence). The DNA for the CDR3 is TGTGCCAGCAACCAGCGAGGGGAGACCCAGTACTTC. It is translated as CASNQRGETQYF.